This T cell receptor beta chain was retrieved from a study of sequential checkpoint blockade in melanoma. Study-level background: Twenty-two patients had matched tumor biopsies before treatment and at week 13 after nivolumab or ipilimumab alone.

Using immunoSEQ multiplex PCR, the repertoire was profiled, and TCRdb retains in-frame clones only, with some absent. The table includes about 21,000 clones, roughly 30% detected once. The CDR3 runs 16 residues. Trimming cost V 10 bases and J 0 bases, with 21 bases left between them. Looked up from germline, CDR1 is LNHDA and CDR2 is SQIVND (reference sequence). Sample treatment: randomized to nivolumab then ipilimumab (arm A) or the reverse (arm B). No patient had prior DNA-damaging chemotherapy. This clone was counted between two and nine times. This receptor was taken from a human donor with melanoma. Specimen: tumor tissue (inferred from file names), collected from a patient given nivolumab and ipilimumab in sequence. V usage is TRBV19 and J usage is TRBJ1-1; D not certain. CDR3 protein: CATLSTERSMNTEAFF. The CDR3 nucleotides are TGTGCCACCCTCTCCACGGAGCGCAGTATGAACACTGAAGCTTTCTTT.